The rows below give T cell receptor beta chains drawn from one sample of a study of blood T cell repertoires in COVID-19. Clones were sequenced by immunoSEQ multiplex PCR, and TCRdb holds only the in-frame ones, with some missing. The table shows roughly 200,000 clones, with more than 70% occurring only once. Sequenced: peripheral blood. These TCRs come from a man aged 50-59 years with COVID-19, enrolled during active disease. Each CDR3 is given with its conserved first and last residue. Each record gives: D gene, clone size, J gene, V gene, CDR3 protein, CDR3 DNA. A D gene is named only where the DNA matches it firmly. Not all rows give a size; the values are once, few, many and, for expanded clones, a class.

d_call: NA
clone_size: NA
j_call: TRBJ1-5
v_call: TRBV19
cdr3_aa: CASSQGLENQPQHF
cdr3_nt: TGTGCCAGTAGCCAGGGCTTGGAGAATCAGCCCCAGCATTTT

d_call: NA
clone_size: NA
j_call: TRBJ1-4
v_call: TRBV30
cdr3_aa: CAWSVRVTNEKLFF
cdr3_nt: TGTGCCTGGAGTGTGAGGGTAACTAATGAAAAACTGTTTTTT

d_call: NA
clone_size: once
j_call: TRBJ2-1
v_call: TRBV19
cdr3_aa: CASSMTGGSSYNEQFF
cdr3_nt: TGTGCCAGTAGTATGACAGGCGGTAGCTCCTACAATGAGCAGTTCTTC

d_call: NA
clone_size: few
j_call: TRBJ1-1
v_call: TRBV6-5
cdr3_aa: CATYGGLTEAFF
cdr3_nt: TGTGCCACCTACGGCGGGCTCACTGAAGCTTTCTTT

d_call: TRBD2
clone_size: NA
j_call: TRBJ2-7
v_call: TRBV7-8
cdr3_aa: CASSLAPGGPNEQYF
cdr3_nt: TGTGCCAGCAGCTTAGCGCCGGGAGGGCCTAACGAGCAGTACTTC

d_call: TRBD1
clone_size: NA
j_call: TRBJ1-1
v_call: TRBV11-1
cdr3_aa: CASSLGQGAKLGEAFF
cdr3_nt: TGTGCCAGCAGCTTAGGTCAGGGGGCGAAACTGGGTGAAGCTTTCTTT

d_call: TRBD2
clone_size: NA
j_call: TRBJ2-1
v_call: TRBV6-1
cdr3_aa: CASSERKGLAGGQEQFF
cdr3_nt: TGTGCCAGCAGTGAACGGAAAGGCCTAGCGGGAGGGCAAGAGCAGTTCTTC

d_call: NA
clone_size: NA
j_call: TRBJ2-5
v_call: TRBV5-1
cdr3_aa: CASSSGAGQETQYF
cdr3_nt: TGCGCCAGCAGCTCTGGGGCAGGGCAAGAGACCCAGTACTTC

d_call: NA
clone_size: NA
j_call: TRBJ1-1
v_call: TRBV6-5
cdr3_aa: CASSYSLENTEAFF
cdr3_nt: TGTGCCAGCAGTTACTCGTTAGAGAACACTGAAGCTTTCTTT

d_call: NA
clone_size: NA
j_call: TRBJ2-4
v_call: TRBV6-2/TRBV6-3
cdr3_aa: CASSYSNIQYF
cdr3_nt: TGTGCCAGCAGTTATTCTAACATTCAGTACTTC

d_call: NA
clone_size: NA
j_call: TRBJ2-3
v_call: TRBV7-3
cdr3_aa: CASSSRVRGDTQYF
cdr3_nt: TGTGCCAGCAGCTCAAGGGTGCGGGGAGATACGCAGTATTTT

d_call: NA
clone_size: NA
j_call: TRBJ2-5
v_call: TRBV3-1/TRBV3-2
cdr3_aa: CASSQDLVARETQYF
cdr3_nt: TGTGCCAGCAGCCAAGATCTTGTTGCGAGGGAGACCCAGTACTTC

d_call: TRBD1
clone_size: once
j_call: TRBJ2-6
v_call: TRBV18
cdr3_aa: CASSSDRGRSGANVLTF
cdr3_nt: TGTGCCAGCTCATCGGACAGGGGTAGGTCTGGGGCCAACGTCCTGACTTTC

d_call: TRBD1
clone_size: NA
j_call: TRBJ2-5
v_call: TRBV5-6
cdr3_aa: CASSPGTDKETQYF
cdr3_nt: TGTGCCAGCAGCCCGGGGACAGACAAGGAGACCCAGTACTTC

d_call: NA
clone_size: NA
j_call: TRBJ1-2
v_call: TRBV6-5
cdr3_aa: CASNVRGLVGYTF
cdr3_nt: TGTGCCAGCAACGTCAGAGGTCTAGTTGGCTACACCTTC

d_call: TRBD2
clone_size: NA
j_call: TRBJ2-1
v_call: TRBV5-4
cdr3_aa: CASSLGTSGREYNEQFF
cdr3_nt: TGTGCCAGCAGCTTGGGGACTAGCGGGAGGGAATACAATGAGCAGTTCTTC

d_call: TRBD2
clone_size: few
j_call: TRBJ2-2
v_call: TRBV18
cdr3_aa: CASSPPSFVVGEGNTGELFF
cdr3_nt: TGTGCCAGCTCACCACCGAGTTTCGTCGTGGGGGAGGGGAACACCGGGGAGCTGTTTTTT

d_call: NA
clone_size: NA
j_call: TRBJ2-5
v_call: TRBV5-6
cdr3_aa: CASSLGAAQETQYF
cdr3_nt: TGTGCCAGCAGCTTGGGTGCGGCCCAAGAGACCCAGTACTTC

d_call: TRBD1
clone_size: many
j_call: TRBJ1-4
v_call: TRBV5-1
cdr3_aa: CASSSGQGREKLFF
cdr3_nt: TGCGCCAGCAGCTCGGGACAGGGGAGGGAAAAACTGTTTTTT

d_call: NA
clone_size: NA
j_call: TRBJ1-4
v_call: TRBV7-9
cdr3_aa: CASSPGGDFNEKLFF
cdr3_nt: TGTGCCAGCAGCCCCGGGGGAGACTTTAATGAAAAACTGTTTTTT

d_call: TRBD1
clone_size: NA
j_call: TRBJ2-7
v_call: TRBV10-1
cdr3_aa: CASSATGAGGVYEQYF
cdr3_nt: TGCGCCAGCAGTGCAACAGGGGCTGGGGGAGTCTACGAGCAGTACTTC

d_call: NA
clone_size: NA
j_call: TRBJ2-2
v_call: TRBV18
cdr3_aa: CASSPTTSTGELFF
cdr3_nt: TGTGCCAGCTCACCTACTACTAGCACCGGGGAGCTGTTTTTT

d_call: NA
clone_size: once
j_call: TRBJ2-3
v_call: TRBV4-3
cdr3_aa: CASSQGPGTRTDTQYF
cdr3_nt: TGCGCCAGCAGCCAAGGGCCAGGGACTCGTACAGATACGCAGTATTTT

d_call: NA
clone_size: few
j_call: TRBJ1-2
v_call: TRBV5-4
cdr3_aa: CASSLTQAGSYGYTF
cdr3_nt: TGTGCCAGCAGCTTGACACAGGCTGGTTCCTATGGCTACACCTTC

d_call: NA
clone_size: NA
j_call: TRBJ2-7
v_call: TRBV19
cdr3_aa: CAIGQHYEQYF
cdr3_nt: TGTGCCATCGGACAGCACTACGAGCAGTACTTC

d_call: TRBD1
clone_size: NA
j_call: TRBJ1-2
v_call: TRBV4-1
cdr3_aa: CASSLTALGQGDGYTF
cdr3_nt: TGCGCCAGCAGCCTCACCGCGCTGGGACAGGGGGACGGCTACACCTTC

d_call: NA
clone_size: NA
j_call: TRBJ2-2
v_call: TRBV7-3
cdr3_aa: CASSPPGTGELFF
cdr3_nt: TGTGCCAGCAGCCCCCCGGGCACCGGGGAGCTGTTTTTT

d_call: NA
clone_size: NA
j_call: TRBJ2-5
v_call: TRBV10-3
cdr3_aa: CAIAGSQETQYF
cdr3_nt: TGTGCCATCGCGGGATCCCAAGAGACCCAGTACTTC

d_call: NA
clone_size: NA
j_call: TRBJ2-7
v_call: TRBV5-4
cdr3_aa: CASSLDFSYEQYF
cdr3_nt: TGTGCCAGCAGCTTGGACTTCTCCTACGAGCAGTACTTC

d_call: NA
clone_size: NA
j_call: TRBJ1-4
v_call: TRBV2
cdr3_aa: CASSVEKGELFF
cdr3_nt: TGTGCCAGCAGTGTGGAAAAAGGGGAACTGTTTTTT

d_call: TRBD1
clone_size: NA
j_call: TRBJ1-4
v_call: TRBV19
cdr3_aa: CASKGQGATNEKLFF
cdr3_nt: TGTGCCAGTAAAGGACAGGGAGCAACTAATGAAAAACTGTTTTTT

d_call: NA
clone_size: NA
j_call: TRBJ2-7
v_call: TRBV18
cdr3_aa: CASSPWGGGAPSYEQYF
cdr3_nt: TGTGCCAGCTCACCATGGGGTGGGGGGGCCCCCTCCTACGAGCAGTACTTC